The source of this T cell receptor (beta chain) is a study of PD-1 blockade in classical Hodgkin lymphoma. Study context: Once every 2 weeks, patients received intravenous nivolumab at 3 mg/kg. Study-wide findings and caveats: CD4+ TCR diversity, unlike CD8+, rose significantly by C4D1. Patients were excluded if nivolumab began under 1 year after ASCT (the autologous transplant).

As concerns this clone: The antigen remains undetermined.

Method: immunoSEQ multiplex PCR; TCRdb's copy keeps in-frame clones and lacks some. The sample holds around 40,000 clones; just under 80% are singletons and the top ten take roughly 13%. Every patient had relapsed following autologous stem cell transplantation, and cohorts differed in brentuximab vedotin exposure. Best overall response was complete response, partial response or progressive disease in these relapsed/refractory classical Hodgkin lymphoma patients. The material sequenced was peripheral blood mononuclear cells (PBMCs), taken at baseline. The receptor's source is a human donor with classical Hodgkin lymphoma.

Written as DNA, the CDR3 is TGTGCCAGCAGCCAAGAGCCCCGTCCTTTTACCGATACGCAGTATTTT. Encoded protein: CASSQEPRPFTDTQYF. The V call is TRBV4-2, the J call TRBJ2-3; D is ambiguous. The V gene's germline CDR1 is LGHNA and CDR2 YNFKEQ. V was pared by 0 bases and J by 6 bases, with 16 bases between. The CDR3 has 16 residues.